This TCR beta chain emerged from a study of T cell responses to AZD1222 COVID-19 vaccine. Findings of the study overall: The breadth and depth of Spike-specific TCRs increased once two AZD1222 doses had been given. Seropositivity was recorded at baseline in only 6 or 7 AZD1222 recipients. Close to half of spike-specific TCRs reportedly recognize unmutated variant regions. A mostly white British donor set with more females was recruited, and clonal diversity was possibly underestimated.

Measured with immunoSEQ multiplex PCR; TCRdb has only the in-frame clones, and not every one. The sample contains approximately 88,000 clones, about 90% of which appear only once. This CDR3 region has 15 residues. Trimming took off 1 base at V and 5 bases at J, with 12 bases between the two ends. Germline CDR1 reads LGHDT; CDR2 reads YNNKEL (reference sequence). As to this clone: The target antigen is unknown.

The source was peripheral blood, collected on day 0 of AZD1222 vaccination. The rearrangement uses TRBV3-1 (or the pseudogene TRBV3-2) and TRBJ1-5; D not resolved. The receptor comes from an adult in good health. CDR3 nucleotides: TGTGCCAGCAGCCAAGGCGCGCCGGGTCATCAGCCCCAGCATTTT. It encodes CASSQGAPGHQPQHF.